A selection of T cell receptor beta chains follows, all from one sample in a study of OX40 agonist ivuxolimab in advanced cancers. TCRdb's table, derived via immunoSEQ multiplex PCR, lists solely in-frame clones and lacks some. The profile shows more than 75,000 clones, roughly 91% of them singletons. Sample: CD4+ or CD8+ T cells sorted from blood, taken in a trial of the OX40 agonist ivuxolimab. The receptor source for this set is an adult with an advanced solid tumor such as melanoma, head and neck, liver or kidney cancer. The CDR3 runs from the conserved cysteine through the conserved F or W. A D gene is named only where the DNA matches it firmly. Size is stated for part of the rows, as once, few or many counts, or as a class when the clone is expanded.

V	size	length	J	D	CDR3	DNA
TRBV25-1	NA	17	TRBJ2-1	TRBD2	CASSEYTLAGPYNEQFF	TGTGCCAGCAGTGAATATACCCTAGCGGGGCCGTACAATGAGCAGTTCTTC
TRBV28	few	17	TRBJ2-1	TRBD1	CASSIDRGQSIMNEQFF	TGTGCCAGCAGTATCGACAGGGGGCAATCTATAATGAATGAGCAGTTCTTC
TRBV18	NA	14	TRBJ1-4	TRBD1	CASSTGTANEKLFF	TGTGCCAGCTCGACCGGGACAGCTAATGAAAAACTGTTTTTT
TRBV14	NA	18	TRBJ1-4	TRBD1	CASSDGQGHRATNEKLFF	TGTGCCAGCAGTGACGGACAGGGGCATAGGGCAACTAATGAAAAACTGTTTTTT
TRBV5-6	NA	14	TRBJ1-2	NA	CASSLGSATGGYTF	TGTGCCAGCAGCTTGGGATCGGCTACCGGCGGCTACACCTTC
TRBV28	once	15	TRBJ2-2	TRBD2	CASTPSGKNTGELFF	TGTGCCAGCACCCCTAGCGGAAAGAACACCGGGGAGCTGTTTTTT
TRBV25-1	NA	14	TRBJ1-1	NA	CASSVQGLNTEAFF	TGTGCCAGCAGTGTTCAGGGGCTCAACACTGAAGCTTTCTTT
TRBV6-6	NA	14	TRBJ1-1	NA	CASSYRLEASEAFF	TGTGCCAGCAGTTACCGCCTCGAGGCCTCCGAAGCTTTCTTT
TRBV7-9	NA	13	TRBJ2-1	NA	CASSPPLAGEQFF	TGTGCCAGCAGCCCTCCCCTAGCCGGTGAGCAGTTCTTC
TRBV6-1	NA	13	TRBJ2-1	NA	CASSLAGNLDEFF	TGTGCCAGCAGCCTAGCCGGGAACCTAGACGAGTTCTTC
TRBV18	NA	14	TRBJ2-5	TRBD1	CASSPQQGAETQYF	TGTGCCAGCTCGCCACAACAGGGGGCGGAGACCCAGTACTTC
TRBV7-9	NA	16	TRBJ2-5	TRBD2	CASRNVLAGGGETQYF	TGTGCCAGCAGAAACGTACTAGCGGGGGGAGGAGAGACCCAGTACTTC
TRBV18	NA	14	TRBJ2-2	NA	CASSLSSDTGELFF	TGTGCCAGCTCACTGTCTAGCGACACCGGGGAGCTGTTTTTT
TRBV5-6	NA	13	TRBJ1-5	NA	CASSLDRNQPQHF	TGTGCCAGCAGCTTGGACAGAAATCAGCCCCAGCATTTT
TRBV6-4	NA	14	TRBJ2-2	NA	CASSDLTRTGELFF	TGTGCCAGCAGTGACTTAACTCGGACCGGGGAGCTGTTTTTT
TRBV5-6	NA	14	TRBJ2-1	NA	CASSSYSSYNEQFF	TGTGCCAGCAGCTCCTACTCATCCTACAATGAGCAGTTCTTC
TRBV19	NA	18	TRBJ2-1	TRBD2	CASSDWTSGDPIGNEQFF	TGTGCCAGTAGCGACTGGACTAGCGGGGACCCAATAGGGAATGAGCAGTTCTTC
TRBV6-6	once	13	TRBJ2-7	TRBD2	CASNGAGGPEQYF	TGTGCCAGCAATGGAGCGGGAGGGCCCGAGCAGTACTTC
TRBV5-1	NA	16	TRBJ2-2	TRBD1	CASVPGGALGTGELFF	TGCGCCAGCGTCCCAGGGGGCGCTTTGGGCACCGGGGAGCTGTTTTTT
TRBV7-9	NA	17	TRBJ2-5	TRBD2	CASSLRGLAGVGETQYF	TGTGCCAGCAGCTTAAGGGGACTAGCGGGAGTGGGGGAGACCCAGTACTTC
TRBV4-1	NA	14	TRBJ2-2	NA	CASSQVGGTGELFF	TGCGCCAGCAGCCAAGTTGGGGGCACCGGGGAGCTGTTTTTT
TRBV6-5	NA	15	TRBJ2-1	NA	CASKRTRLSDNEQFF	TGTGCCAGCAAGCGGACACGATTATCTGACAATGAGCAGTTCTTC
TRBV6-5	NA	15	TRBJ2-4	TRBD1	CASSSLGQGYNIQYF	TGTGCCAGCAGTTCTCTGGGACAGGGGTATAACATTCAGTACTTC
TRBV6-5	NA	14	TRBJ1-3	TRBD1	CASSSGQGRNTIYF	TGTGCCAGCAGTTCGGGACAGGGGAGAAACACCATATATTTT
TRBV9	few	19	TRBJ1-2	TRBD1	CASSVDYQRQGLVSYGYTF	TGTGCCAGCAGCGTCGACTATCAAAGACAGGGGTTGGTGAGCTATGGCTACACCTTC